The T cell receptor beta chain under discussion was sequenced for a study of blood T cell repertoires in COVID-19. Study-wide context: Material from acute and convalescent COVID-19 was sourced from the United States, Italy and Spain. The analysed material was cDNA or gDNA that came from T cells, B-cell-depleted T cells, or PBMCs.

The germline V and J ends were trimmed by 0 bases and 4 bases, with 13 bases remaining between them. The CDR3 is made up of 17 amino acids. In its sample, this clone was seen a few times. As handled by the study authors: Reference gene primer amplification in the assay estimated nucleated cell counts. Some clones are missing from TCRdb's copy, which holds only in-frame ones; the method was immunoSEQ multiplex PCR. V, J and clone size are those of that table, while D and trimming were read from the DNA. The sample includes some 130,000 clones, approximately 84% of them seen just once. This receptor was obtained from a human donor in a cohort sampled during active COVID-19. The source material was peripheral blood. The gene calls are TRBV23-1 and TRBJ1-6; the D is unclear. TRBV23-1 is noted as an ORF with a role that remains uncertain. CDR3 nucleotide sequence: TGCGCCAGCAGTCAATCCCTAACCGAGAGATATAATTCACCCCTCCACTTT. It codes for CASSQSLTERYNSPLHF.